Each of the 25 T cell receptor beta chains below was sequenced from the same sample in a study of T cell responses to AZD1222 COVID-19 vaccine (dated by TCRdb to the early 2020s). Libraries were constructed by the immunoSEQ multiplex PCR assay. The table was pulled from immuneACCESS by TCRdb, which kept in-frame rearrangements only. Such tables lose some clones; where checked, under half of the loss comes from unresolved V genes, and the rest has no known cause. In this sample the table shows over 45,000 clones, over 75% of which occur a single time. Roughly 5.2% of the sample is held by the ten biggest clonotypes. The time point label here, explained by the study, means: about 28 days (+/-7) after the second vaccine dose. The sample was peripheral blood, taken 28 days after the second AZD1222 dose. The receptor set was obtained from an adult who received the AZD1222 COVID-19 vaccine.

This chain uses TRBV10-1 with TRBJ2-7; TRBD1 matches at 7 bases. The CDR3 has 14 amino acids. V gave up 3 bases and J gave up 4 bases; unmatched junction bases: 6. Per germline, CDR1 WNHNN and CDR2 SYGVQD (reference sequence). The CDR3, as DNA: TGCGCCAGCAGTGAAGGGGGCAGGGGTTACGAGCAGTACTTC. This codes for CASSEGGRGYEQYF.

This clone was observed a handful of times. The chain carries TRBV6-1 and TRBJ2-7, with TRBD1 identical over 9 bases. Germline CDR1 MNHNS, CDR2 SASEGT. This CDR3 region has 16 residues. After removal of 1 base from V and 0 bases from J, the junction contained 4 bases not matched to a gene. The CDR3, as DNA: TGTGCCAGCAGTGAAGGTCGGACAGGGGTCTCCTACGAGCAGTACTTC. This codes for CASSEGRTGVSYEQYF.

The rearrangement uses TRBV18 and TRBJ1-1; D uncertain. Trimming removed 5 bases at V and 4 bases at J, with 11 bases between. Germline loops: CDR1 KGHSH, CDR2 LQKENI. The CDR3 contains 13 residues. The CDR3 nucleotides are TGTGCCAGCTCAACAAAGGAGCTCACTGAAGCTTTCTTT. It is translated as CASSTKELTEAFF.

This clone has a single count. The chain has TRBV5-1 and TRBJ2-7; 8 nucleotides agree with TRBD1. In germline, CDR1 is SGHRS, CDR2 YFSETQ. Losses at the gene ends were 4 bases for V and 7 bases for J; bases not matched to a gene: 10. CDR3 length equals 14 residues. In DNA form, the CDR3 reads TGCGCCAGCAGCGTGACAGGGGACCCTTGGGAGCAGTACTTC. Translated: CASSVTGDPWEQYF. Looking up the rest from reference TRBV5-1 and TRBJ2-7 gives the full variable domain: KAGVTQTPRYLIKTRGQQVTLSCSPISGHRSVSWYQQTPGQGLQFLFEYFSETQRNKGNFPGRFSGRQFSNSRSEMNVSTLELGDSALYLCASSVTGDPWEQYFGPGTRLTVT.

CDR3 loop: CASSTEGSFSYEQYF. In DNA, the CDR3 is TGTGCCAGCAGCACCGAGGGGTCCTTCTCCTACGAGCAGTACTTC. The gene calls are TRBV7-8 and TRBJ2-7; either TRBD1 or TRBD2 may fit D (5 bases each). The length of the CDR3 is 15 residues. The V and J ends lost 5 bases and 0 bases respectively, with 14 bases between them. Germline CDR1 SGHVS, CDR2 FQNEAQ.

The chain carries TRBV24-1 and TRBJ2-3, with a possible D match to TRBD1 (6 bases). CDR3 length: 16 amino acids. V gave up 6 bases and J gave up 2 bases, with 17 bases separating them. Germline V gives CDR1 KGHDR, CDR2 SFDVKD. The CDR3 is CATSPKAGQNTDTQYF. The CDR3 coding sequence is TGTGCCACCAGTCCCAAGGCCGGACAGAACACAGATACGCAGTATTTT.

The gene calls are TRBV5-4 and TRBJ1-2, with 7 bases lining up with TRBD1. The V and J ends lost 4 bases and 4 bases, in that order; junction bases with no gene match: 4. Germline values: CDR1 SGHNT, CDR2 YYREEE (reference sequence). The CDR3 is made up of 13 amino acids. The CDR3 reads CASSPQGIYGYTF. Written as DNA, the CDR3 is TGTGCCAGCAGCCCACAGGGGATCTATGGCTACACCTTC.

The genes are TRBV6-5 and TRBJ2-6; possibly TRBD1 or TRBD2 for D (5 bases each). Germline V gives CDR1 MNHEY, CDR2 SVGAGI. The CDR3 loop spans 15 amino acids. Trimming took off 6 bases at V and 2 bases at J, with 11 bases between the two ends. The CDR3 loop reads CASSPGAAGANVLTF. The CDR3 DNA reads TGTGCCAGCAGCCCCGGGGCAGCTGGGGCCAACGTCCTGACTTTC.

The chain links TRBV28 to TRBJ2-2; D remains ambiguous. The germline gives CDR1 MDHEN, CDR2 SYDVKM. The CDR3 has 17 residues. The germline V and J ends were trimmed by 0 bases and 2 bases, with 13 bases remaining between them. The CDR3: CASSLWAVGENTGELFF. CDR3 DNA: TGTGCCAGCAGTTTATGGGCGGTTGGGGAAAACACCGGGGAGCTGTTTTTT.

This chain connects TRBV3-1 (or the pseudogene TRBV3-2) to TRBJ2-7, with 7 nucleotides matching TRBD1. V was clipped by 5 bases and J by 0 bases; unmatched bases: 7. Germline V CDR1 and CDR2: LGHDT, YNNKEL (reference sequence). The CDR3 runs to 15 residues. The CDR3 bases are TGTGCCAGCAGCTACACCGGGACAGTCTCCTACGAGCAGTACTTC. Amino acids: CASSYTGTVSYEQYF.

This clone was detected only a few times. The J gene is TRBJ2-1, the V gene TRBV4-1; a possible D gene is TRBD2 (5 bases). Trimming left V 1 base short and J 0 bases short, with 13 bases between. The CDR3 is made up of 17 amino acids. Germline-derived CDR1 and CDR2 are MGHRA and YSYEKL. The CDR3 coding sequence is TGCGCCAGCAGCCAAGGTAGGAGGACGAGCTCCTACAATGAGCAGTTCTTC. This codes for CASSQGRRTSSYNEQFF.

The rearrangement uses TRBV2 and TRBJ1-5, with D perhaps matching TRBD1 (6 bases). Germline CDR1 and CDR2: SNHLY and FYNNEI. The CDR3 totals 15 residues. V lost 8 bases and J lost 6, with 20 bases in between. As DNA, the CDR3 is TGTGCCAGCGAACCGGGCAGGGGTGAGAGTCAGCCCCAGCATTTT. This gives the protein CASEPGRGESQPQHF.

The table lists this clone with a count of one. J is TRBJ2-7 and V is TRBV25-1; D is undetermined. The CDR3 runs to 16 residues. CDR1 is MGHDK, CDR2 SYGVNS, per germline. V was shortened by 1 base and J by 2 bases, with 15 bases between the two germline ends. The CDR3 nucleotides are TGTGCCAGCAGTGAATTCGGGTCAGGTCGCACCTACGAGCAGTACTTC. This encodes CASSEFGSGRTYEQYF.

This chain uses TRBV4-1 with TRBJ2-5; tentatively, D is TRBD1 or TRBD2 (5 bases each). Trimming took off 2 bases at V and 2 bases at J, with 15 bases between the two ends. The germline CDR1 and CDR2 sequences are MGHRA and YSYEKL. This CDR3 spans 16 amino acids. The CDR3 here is CASSQNPGREQETQYF. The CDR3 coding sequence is TGCGCCAGCAGCCAAAACCCGGGACGAGAACAAGAGACCCAGTACTTC.

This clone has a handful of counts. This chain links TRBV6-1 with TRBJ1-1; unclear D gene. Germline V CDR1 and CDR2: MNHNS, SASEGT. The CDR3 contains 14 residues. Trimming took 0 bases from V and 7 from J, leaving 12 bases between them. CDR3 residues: CASSEASERYEAFF. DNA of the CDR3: TGTGCCAGCAGTGAAGCGTCGGAAAGATATGAAGCTTTCTTT.

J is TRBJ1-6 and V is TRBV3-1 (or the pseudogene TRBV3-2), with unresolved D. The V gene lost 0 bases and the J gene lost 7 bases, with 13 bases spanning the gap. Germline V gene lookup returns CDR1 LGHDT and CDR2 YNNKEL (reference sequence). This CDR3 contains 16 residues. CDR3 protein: CASSQELGQANSPLHF. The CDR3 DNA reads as TGTGCCAGCAGCCAAGAATTAGGTCAGGCCAATTCACCCCTCCACTTT.

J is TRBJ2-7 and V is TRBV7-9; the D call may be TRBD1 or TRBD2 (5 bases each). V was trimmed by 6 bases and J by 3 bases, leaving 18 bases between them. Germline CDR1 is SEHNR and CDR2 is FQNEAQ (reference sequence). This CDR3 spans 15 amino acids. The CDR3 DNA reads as TGTGCCAGCAGTGGGGTGGGGCCCGAGGGCTACGAGCAGTACTTC. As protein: CASSGVGPEGYEQYF.

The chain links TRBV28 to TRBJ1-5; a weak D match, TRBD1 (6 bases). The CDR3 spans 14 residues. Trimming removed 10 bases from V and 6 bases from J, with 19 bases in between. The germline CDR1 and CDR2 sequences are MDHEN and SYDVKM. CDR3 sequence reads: CATATGEIIQPQHF. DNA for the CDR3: TGTGCCACCGCGACAGGAGAGATTATTCAGCCCCAGCATTTT.

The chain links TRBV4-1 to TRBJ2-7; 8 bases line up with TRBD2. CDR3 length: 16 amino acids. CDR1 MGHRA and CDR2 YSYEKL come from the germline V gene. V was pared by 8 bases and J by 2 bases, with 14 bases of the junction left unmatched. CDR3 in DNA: TGCGCCAGCCAATCCGTAGCGGGACCAAAACCCTACGAGCAGTACTTC. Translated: CASQSVAGPKPYEQYF.

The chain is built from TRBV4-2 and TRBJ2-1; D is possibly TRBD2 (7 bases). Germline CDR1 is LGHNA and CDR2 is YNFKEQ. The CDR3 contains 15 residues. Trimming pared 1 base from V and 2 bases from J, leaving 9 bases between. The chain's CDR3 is CASSQGGGPYNEQFF. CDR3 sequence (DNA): TGTGCCAGCAGCCAAGGGGGGGGCCCCTACAATGAGCAGTTCTTC.

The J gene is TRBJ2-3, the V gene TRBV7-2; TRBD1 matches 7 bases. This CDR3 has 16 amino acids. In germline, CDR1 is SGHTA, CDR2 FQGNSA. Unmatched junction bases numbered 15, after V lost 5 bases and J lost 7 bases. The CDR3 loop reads CASSPRTGQVGYTQYF. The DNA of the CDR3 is TGTGCCAGCAGCCCCCGGACAGGTCAGGTCGGTTATACGCAGTATTTT.

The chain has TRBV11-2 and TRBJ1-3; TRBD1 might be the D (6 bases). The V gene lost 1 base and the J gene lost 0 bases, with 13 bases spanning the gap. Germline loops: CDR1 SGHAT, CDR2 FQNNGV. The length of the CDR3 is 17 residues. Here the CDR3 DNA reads TGTGCCAGCAGCTTAGTTCAGGGGCCATTCTCTGGAAACACCATATATTTT. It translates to CASSLVQGPFSGNTIYF.

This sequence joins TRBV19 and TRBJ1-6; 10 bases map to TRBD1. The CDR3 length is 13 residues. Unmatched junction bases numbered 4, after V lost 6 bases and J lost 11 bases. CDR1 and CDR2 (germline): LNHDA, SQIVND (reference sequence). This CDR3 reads CASRGQGTPPLHF. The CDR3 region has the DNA TGTGCCAGTAGGGGACAGGGGACCCCACCCCTCCACTTT.

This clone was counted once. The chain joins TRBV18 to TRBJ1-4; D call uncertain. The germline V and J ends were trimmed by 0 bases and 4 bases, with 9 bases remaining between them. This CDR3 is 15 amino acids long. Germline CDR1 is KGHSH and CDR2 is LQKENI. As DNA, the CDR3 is TGTGCCAGCTCACCACCACGGGAGGTTAATGAAAAACTGTTTTTT. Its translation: CASSPPREVNEKLFF.

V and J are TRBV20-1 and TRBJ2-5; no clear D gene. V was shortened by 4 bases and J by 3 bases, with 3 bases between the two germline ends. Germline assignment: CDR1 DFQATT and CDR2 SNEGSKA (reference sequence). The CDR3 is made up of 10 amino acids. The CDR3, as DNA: TGCAGTGCTAAGGAAGAGACCCAGTACTTC. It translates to CSAKEETQYF.